This TCR beta chain originates from a study of shared clonotypes between healthy human individuals. Study as a whole: A couple of women and a few men aged 18 to 49 served as donors. Study outcomes and limitations: In general, naive subsets displayed greater estimated richness than memory subsets did. Since donors were few, the genetic and exposure-history diversity represented was limited. All-four-donor shared clonotypes had higher generation probabilities than non-shared clonotypes did.

As for this clone: What it binds is not known.

Generated by immunoSEQ multiplex PCR, the TCRdb table keeps only in-frame clones and is missing some. The sample holds 2 million to 2.5 million clones, around 95% seen once. The germline gives CDR1 SGHTA, CDR2 FQGNSA. V dropped 1 base and J dropped 4 bases, with 13 bases sitting between them. There are 15 residues in the CDR3. The TCR originated in a man between 18 and 35 years old in good health. The chain employs TRBV7-2 and TRBJ1-2, with D tentatively TRBD1 (5 bases). The sample taken for sequencing was naive CD4+ T cells sorted from blood. Documented subset: CD45RA+ positively selected. CDR3 sequence: CASSLERGTGYGYTF. The CDR3 DNA is TGTGCCAGCAGCTTAGAAAGGGGTACAGGCTATGGCTACACCTTC.